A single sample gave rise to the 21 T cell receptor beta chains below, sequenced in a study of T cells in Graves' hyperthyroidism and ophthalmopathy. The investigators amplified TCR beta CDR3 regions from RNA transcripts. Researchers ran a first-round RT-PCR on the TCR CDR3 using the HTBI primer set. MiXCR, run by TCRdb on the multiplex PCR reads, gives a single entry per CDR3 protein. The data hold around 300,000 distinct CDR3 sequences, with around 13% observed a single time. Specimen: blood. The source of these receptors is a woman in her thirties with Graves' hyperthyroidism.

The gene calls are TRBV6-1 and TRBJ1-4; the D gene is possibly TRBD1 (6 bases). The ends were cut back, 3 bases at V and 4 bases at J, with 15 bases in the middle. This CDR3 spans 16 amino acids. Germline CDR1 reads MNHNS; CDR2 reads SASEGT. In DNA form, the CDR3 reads TGTGCCAGCAGTGACTGGGGGGGCGGTTATAATGAAAAACTGTTTTTT. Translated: CASSDWGGGYNEKLFF.

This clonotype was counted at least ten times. The CDR3 protein is CASSPRDSSYNEQFF. The CDR3 DNA sequence: TGTGCCAGCAGCCCGCGGGATAGCTCCTACAATGAGCAGTTCTTC. This chain joins TRBV7-2 and TRBJ2-1; tentatively, D is TRBD2 (6 bases). There are 15 residues in the CDR3. The V gene's germline CDR1 is SGHTA and CDR2 FQGNSA. The germline V and J ends were trimmed by 5 bases and 0 bases, with 11 bases remaining between them. Variable domain in full (rest from reference TRBV7-2 and TRBJ2-1): GAGVSQSPSNKVTEKGKDVELRCDPISGHTALYWYRQSLGQGLEFLIYFQGNSAPDKSGLPSDRFSAERTGGSVSTLTIQRTQQEDSAVYLCASSPRDSSYNEQFFGPGTRLTVL.

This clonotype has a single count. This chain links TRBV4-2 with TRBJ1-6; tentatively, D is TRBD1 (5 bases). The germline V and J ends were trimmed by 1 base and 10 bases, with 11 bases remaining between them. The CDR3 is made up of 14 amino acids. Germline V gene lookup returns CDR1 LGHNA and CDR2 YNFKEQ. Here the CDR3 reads CASSQGPGGSPLHF. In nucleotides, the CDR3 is TGTGCCAGCAGCCAAGGTCCGGGGGGGTCACCCCTCCACTTT.

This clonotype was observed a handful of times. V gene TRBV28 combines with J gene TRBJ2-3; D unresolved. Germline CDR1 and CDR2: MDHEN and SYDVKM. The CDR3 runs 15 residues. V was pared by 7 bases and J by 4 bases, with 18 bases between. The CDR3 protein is CASTSHTSRADTQYF. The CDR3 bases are TGTGCCAGCACCTCCCACACCAGTCGGGCAGATACGCAGTATTTT.

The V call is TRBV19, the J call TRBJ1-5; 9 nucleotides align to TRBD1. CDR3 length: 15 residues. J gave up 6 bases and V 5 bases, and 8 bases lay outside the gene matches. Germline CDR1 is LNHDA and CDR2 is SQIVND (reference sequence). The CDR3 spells CASSLAGQGFQPQHF. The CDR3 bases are TGTGCCAGTAGTCTTGCGGGACAGGGTTTTCAGCCCCAGCATTTT.

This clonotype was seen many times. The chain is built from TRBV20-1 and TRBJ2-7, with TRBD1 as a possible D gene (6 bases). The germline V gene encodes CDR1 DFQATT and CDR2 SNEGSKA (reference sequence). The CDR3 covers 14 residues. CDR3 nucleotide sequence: TGCAAGGGGGTAGGCTTCGGAGGAGATGGAGAGCAGTACTTC. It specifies CKGVGFGGDGEQYF.

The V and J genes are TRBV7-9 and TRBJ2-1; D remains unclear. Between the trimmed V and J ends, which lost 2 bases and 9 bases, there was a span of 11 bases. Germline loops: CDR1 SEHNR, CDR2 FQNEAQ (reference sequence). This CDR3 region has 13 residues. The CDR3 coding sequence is TGTGCCAGCAGCTTACCCAATAAGGGTGAGCAGTTCTTC. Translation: CASSLPNKGEQFF. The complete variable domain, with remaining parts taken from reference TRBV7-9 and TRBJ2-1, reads DTGVSQNPRHKITKRGQNVTFRCDPISEHNRLYWYRQTLGQGPEFLTYFQNEAQLEKSRLLSDRFSAERPKGSFSTLEIQRTEQGDSAMYLCASSLPNKGEQFFGPGTRLTVL.

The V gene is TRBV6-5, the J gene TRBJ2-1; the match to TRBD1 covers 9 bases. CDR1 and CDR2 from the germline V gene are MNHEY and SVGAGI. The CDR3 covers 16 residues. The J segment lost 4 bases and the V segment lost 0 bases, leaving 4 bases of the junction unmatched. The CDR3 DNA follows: TGTGCCAGCAGTTACTCGGGGGACAGGGCTTACAATGAGCAGTTCTTC. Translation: CASSYSGDRAYNEQFF.

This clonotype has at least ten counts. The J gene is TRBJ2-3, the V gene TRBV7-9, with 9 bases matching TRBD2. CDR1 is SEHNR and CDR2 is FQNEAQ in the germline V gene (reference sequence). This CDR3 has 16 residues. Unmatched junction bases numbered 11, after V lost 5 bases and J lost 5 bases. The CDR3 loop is CASSESGGRAQDTQYF. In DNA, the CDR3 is TGTGCCAGCAGCGAATCGGGCGGGAGGGCCCAAGATACGCAGTATTTT.

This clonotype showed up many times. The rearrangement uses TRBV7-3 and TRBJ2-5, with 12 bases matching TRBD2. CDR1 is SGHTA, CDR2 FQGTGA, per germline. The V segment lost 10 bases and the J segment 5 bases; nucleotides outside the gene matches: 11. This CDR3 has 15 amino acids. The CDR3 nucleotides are TGTGCCACTCCTCCTAGCGGGAGGGTATGGGAGACCCAGTACTTC. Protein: CATPPSGRVWETQYF.

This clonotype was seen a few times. CDR3 protein: CSARDHPGWVETQYF. CDR3 in DNA: TGCAGTGCTAGAGATCACCCGGGGTGGGTAGAGACCCAGTACTTC. The chain carries TRBV20-1 and TRBJ2-5; the D gene is possibly TRBD2 (5 bases). Trimming removed 0 bases from V and 4 bases from J, with 15 bases in between. CDR1 is DFQATT, CDR2 SNEGSKA, per germline (reference sequence). The CDR3 length is 15 residues.

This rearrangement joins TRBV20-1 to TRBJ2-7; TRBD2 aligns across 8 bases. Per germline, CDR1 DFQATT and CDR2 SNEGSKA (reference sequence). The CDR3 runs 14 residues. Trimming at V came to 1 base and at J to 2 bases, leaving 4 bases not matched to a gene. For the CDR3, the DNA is TGCAGTGCTAGAGGGACTAGCAGTCCCTACGAGCAGTACTTC. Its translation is CSARGTSSPYEQYF.

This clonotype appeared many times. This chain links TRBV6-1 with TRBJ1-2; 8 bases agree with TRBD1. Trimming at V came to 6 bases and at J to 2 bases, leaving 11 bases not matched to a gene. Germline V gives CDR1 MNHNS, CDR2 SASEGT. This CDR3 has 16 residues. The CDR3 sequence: CASSTGQGRGNYGYTF. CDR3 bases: TGTGCCAGCAGCACAGGACAGGGCCGGGGGAACTATGGCTACACCTTC.

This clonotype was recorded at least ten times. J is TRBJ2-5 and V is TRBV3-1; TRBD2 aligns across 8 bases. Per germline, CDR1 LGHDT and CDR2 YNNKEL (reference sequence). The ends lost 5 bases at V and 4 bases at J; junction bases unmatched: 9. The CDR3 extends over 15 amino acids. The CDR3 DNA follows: TGTGCCAGCAGCTTTATAGCGGGGATGGGAGAGACCCAGTACTTC. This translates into CASSFIAGMGETQYF.

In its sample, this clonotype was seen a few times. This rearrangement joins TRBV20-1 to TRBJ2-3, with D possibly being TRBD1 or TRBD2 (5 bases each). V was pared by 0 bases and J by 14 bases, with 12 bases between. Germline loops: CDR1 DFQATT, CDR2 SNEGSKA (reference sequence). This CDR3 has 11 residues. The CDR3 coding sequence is TGCAGTGCTAGAGAGGGGACCGGGCTGTATTTT. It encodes CSAREGTGLYF.

The CDR3 protein is CASASTGSPSNQPQHF. The CDR3 region has the DNA TGTGCCAGTGCTTCCACAGGGTCCCCTAGCAATCAGCCCCAGCATTTT. The V call is TRBV19, the J call TRBJ1-5, with a possible D match to TRBD1 (6 bases). This CDR3 contains 16 residues. Germline V lookup: CDR1 LNHDA, CDR2 SQIVND (reference sequence). V was pared by 8 bases and J by 0 bases, with 17 bases between.

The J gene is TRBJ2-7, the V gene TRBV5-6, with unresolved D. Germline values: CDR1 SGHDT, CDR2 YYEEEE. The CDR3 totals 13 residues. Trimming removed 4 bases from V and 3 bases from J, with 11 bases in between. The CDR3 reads CASSPDTIYEQYF. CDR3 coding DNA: TGTGCCAGCAGCCCCGATACTATCTACGAGCAGTACTTC. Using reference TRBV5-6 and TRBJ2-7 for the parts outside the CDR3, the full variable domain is DAGVTQSPTHLIKTRGQQVTLRCSPKSGHDTVSWYQQALGQGPQFIFQYYEEEERQRGNFPDRFSGHQFPNYSSELNVNALLLGDSALYLCASSPDTIYEQYFGPGTRLTVT.

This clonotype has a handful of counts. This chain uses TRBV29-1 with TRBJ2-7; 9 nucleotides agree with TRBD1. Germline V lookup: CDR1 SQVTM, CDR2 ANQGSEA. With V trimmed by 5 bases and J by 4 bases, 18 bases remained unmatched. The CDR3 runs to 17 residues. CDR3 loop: CSVTGTGNFWPAYEQYF. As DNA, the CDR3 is TGCAGCGTTACCGGGACAGGGAATTTTTGGCCAGCTTACGAGCAGTACTTC.

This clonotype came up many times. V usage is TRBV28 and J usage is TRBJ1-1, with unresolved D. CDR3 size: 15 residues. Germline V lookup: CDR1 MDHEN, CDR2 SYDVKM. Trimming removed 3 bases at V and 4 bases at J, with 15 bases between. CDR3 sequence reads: CASSFERWVATEAFF. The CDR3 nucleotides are TGTGCCAGCAGTTTCGAGCGGTGGGTGGCCACTGAAGCTTTCTTT.

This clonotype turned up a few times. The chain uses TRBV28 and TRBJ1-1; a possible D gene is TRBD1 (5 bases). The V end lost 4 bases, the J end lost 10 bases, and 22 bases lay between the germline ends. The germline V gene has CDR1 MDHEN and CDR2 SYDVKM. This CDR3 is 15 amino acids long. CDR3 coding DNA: TGTGCCAGCAGTTCCCCAGACAGTCATATGCGGAGAGCTTTCTTT. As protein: CASSSPDSHMRRAFF.

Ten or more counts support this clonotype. DNA for the CDR3: TGTGCCAGCTCCTCCCAGGGAGCTTATGGCTACACCTTC. This translates into CASSSQGAYGYTF. This chain connects TRBV18 to TRBJ1-2, with TRBD1 as a possible D gene (5 bases). This CDR3 spans 13 amino acids. In germline, CDR1 is KGHSH, CDR2 LQKENI. The V and J ends lost 6 bases and 5 bases respectively, with 13 bases between them.